This TCR beta chain is drawn from a study of T cells in Graves' hyperthyroidism and ophthalmopathy. Findings and caveats of the study: Appearing also in blood were most of the thyroid clonotypes expanded above 0.001. Classification by a 13 V-J model distinguished ophthalmopathy from stable hyperthyroidism.

It was uncontrolled infection, other autoimmune disease, pregnancy or lactation that excluded patients. Diagnosing involved the use of clinical symptoms, serum thyroxine and TRAb, thyroid ultrasound and orbital computed tomography. The table lists this clonotype with many counts. Its antigen is undetermined. The germline V and J ends were trimmed by 2 bases and 1 base, with 11 bases remaining between them. Germline V gives CDR1 MNHNY, CDR2 SVGAGI (reference sequence). The CDR3 contains 15 residues. The source material, RNA transcripts, was used to amplify TCR beta CDR3 regions. A set of HTBI primers served as the primers for a first-round RT-PCR of the TCR CDR3. TCRdb re-called the multiplex PCR reads with MiXCR, one entry per CDR3 protein. The data hold about 560,000 distinct CDR3 sequences, with approximately 16% observed a single time.

Sample: blood. The clonotype was recovered from a woman between 18 and 29 years old with Graves' hyperthyroidism. The rearrangement joins TRBV6-6 to TRBJ1-1; a weak D match, TRBD1 (5 bases). Here the CDR3 DNA reads TGTGCCAGCAGTTACCTGTTGAGGGGGAACACTGAAGCTTTCTTT. As protein: CASSYLLRGNTEAFF.